The T cell receptor (beta chain) under discussion was sequenced for a study of blood T cell repertoires in COVID-19 (dated by TCRdb to 2018 to 2020). Regarding the complete study: The collaborator samples originated in the United States, Italy and Spain and spanned the acute and convalescent phases of COVID-19. The material from the prospective study consisted of cDNA or gDNA derived from T cells, B-cell-depleted T cells, or PBMCs. The dataset comprised deeply sampled blood TCRbeta repertoires from subjects exposed to, actively infected with, or recovered from COVID-19. The repertoires were made available in a free public database intended to serve as a resource for research on the immune response to SARS-CoV-2. Samples were obtained from the ongoing ImmuneRACE study (first 160 participants) and from 1,254 subjects provided by 6 global collaborators. The sample metadata nearly always contained a de-identified subject ID, COVID-19 status, age in years and sex. Where available, HLA class I and class II types were obtained from metadata supplied by the sample provider rather than from assay-based typing.

As encoded in the germline V gene, CDR1 is MGHDK while CDR2 is SYGVNS. Reading from cysteine to phenylalanine, the CDR3 counts 15 amino acids. Only the CDR3 portion is preserved as DNA: 45 bases, with reading frame beginning at the first base. Trimming accounts for 5 bases at V and 2 bases at J, while the number of junction bases matched to no gene is 6. TCRbeta CDR3 regions were amplified from genomic DNA using the immunoSEQ Assay, a bias-controlled multiplex PCR. The authors processed their data as follows. Nucleated cell counts per sample were estimated from amplification of reference gene primers within the assay. To quantify the absolute abundance of each unique TCRbeta CDR3 rearrangement, sequence reads were collapsed and filtered. For each sample, productive Simpson clonality was calculated as the square root of Simpson's diversity index over productive rearrangements. Sourced from immuneACCESS, this table was stored by TCRdb with only in-frame sequences that have V and J called. A share of the clones is absent; for the studies checked, an unresolved V gene accounts for under half, and the remainder has no known explanation. V and J calls and clone size are those listed in that table; D and trimming were worked out from the DNA. The sample contains about 50,000 clones, about 75% of them found a single time. Jointly, the top ten make up around 20% of the sample.

Collaborating institutions collected whole blood in K2EDTA tubes following their own protocols. For TCRbeta analysis, collaborator samples were shipped as frozen whole blood, as isolated PBMCs, or as DNA extracted from either sample type. This clone was seen just once. Its cognate antigen has yet to be identified. No base qualities exist here, and no much larger clone lies one base off it. Results and caveats for the whole study, not just this receptor: The quantity of clinical and demographic metadata differed by source and by participant and was supplied without curation.

Sequencing was done on a sample of peripheral blood. This TCR derives from a man aged 45-60 years with active or convalescent COVID-19. The chain was built from TRBV25-1 and TRBJ2-1; TRBD1 aligns with 7 central bases. For the CDR3, the sequence is CASSNEGATYNEQFF. The DNA sequence is TGTGCCAGCAGTAACGAGGGGGCCACCTACAATGAGCAGTTCTTC.